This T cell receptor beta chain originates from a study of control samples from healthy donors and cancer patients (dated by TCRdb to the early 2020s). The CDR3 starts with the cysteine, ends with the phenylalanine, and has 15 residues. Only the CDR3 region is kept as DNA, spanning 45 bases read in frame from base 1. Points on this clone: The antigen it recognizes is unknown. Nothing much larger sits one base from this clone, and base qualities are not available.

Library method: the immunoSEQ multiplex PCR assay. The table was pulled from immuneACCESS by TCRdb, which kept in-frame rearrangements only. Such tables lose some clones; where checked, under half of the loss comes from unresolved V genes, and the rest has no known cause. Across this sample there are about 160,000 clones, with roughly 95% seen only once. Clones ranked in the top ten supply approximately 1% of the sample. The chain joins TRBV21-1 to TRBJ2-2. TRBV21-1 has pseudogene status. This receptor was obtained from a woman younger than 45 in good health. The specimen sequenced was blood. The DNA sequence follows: TGTGCCAGCAGCAAAGTGTGGGGGAACACCGGGGAGCTGTTTTTT. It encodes CASSKVWGNTGELFF.